The 6 T cell receptor beta chains given below trace back to one sample, sequenced in a study of cytomegalovirus exposure and HLA in healthy donors. Primers for the PCR totalled 60 Vbeta and 13 Jbeta. Produced via immunoSEQ multiplex PCR; TCRdb's table is partial and in-frame only. The sample carries around 190,000 clones, approximately 80% recorded once. The source material was PBMCs. These receptors were collected from a woman aged 30 to 39 in good health and CMV-seronegative.

The J gene is TRBJ1-1, the V gene TRBV4-1, with TRBD1 matching over 7 bases. This CDR3 has 16 residues. V trimming: 4 bases; J trimming: 1 base; junction bases outside the gene matches: 9. Germline assignment: CDR1 MGHRA and CDR2 YSYEKL. CDR3 DNA: TGCGCCAGCAGCCCACAACAGGGGACCCCGAACACTGAAGCTTTCTTT. Protein: CASSPQQGTPNTEAFF.

This clone was seen a handful of times. This chain joins TRBV7-2 and TRBJ1-1, with 9 bases identical to TRBD1. J gave up 10 bases and V 5 bases, and 14 bases lay outside the gene matches. This CDR3 has 15 amino acids. CDR1 is SGHTA, CDR2 FQGNSA, per germline. The CDR3 DNA is TGTGCCAGCAGCATCGGACAGGGGAAGGGGGTAGCAGCTTTCTTT. Protein: CASSIGQGKGVAAFF.

This clone appeared once. The chain combines TRBV14 with TRBJ2-7, with a tentative D call TRBD1 (5 bases). With 5 bases removed from V and 2 bases from J, the gap between germline ends came to 7 bases. CDR1 is SGHDN and CDR2 is FVKESK in the germline V gene. The CDR3 has 12 residues. CDR3 nucleotides: TGTGCCAGCAGCGACAGCCCCTACGAGCAGTACTTC. It codes for CASSDSPYEQYF.

The V call is TRBV5-1, the J call TRBJ2-3, with D perhaps TRBD1 (5 bases). The V end lost 2 bases, the J end lost 4 bases, and 11 bases lay between the germline ends. Germline V lookup: CDR1 SGHRS, CDR2 YFSETQ. This CDR3 has 14 amino acids. The CDR3, as DNA: TGCGCCAGCAGCTTACGACAGTTGGCAGATACGCAGTATTTT. As protein: CASSLRQLADTQYF.

This sequence joins TRBV19 and TRBJ2-7, with 8 bases aligning to TRBD1. Trimming removed 5 bases from V and 5 bases from J; junction bases left unmatched: 14. Germline-derived CDR1 and CDR2 are LNHDA and SQIVND (reference sequence). The CDR3 has 16 residues. The CDR3 spells CASSPLPLAGGDEQYF. The CDR3 coding sequence is TGTGCCAGTAGTCCTCTCCCCCTGGCAGGGGGCGACGAGCAGTACTTC.

The V call is TRBV4-1, the J call TRBJ1-3; no firm D call. Deletions cut 1 base from V and 0 bases from J, with 13 bases between. The CDR3 is 17 amino acids. In germline, CDR1 is MGHRA, CDR2 YSYEKL. The CDR3 DNA reads TGCGCCAGCAGCCAAGTTGGGGAGCCCCTCTCTGGAAACACCATATATTTT. Protein product: CASSQVGEPLSGNTIYF.